This entry features one T cell receptor (beta chain) sequence. The data stem from a study of T cell changes during pregnancy in multiple sclerosis. Sequencing was performed with immunoSEQ multiplex PCR; in TCRdb, only in-frame clones are kept and a portion is missing. The sample contains roughly 32,000 clones, roughly 90% of which appear only once. The CDR3 sequence is 14 residues long. V shed 5 bases, J shed 6 bases, and the junction held 7 bases outside the gene matches. CDR1 and CDR2 (germline): PRHDT, FYEKMQ (reference sequence). The rearrangement joins TRBV13 to TRBJ1-2, with TRBD1 identical over 9 bases. The sample in question was CD8+ T cells from peripheral blood mononuclear cells, obtained in the third trimester of pregnancy. This TCR came from a female donor with multiple sclerosis, enrolled in a pregnancy study. The CDR3 sequence is CASSGYRGRDGYTF. As DNA, the CDR3 is TGTGCCAGCAGCGGCTACAGGGGGCGGGATGGCTACACCTTC.